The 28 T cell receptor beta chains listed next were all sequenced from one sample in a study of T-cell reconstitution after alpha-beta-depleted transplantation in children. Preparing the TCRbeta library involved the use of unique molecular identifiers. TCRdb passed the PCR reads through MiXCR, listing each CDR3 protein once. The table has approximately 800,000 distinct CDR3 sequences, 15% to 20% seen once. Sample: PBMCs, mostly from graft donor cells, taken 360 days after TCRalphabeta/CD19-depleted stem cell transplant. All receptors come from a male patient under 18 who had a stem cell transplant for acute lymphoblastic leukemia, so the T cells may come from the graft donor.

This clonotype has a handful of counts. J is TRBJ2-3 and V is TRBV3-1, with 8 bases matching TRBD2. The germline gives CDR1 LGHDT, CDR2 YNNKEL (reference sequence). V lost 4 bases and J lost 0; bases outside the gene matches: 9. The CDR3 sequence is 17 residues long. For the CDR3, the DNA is TGTGCCAGCAGCCCGGGACCGAGCGGGGGAAGCACAGATACGCAGTATTTT. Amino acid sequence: CASSPGPSGGSTDTQYF.

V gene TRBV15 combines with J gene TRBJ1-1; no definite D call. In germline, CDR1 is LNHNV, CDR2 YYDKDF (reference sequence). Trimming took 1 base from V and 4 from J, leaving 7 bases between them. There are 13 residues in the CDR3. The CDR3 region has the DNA TGTGCCACCAGCAGAGCCCCGAGCACTGAAGCTTTCTTT. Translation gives CATSRAPSTEAFF.

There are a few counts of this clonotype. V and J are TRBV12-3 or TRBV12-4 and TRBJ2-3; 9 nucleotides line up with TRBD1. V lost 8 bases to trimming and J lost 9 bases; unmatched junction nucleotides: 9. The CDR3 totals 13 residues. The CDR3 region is CASPRDRDRTQYF. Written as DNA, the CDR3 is TGTGCCAGCCCCCGGGACAGGGATCGAACGCAGTATTTT.

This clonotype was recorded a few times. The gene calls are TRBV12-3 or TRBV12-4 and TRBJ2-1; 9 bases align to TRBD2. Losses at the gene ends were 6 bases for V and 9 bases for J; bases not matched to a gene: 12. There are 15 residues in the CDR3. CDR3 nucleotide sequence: TGTGCCAGCAGCTCCAGACTAGCGGTCGTTGCTGAGCAGTTCTTC. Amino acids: CASSSRLAVVAEQFF.

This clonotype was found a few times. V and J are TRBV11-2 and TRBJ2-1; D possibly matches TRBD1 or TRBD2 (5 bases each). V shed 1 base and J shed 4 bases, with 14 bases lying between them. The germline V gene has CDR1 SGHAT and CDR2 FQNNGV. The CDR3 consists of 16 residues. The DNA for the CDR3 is TGTGCCAGCAGCTTAGCGGGTGGGGGAAGGTACAATGAGCAGTTCTTC. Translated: CASSLAGGGRYNEQFF.

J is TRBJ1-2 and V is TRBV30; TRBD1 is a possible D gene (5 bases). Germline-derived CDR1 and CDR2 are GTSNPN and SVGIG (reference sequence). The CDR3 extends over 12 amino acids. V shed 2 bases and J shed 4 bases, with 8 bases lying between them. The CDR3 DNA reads TGTGCCTGGAGTCGACAGAGCTATGGCTACACCTTC. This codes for CAWSRQSYGYTF. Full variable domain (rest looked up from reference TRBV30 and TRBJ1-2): SQTIHQWPATLVQPVGSPLSLECTVEGTSNPNLYWYRQAAGRGLQLLFYSVGIGQISSEVPQNLSASRPQDRQFILSSKKLLLSDSGFYLCAWSRQSYGYTFGSGTRLTVV.

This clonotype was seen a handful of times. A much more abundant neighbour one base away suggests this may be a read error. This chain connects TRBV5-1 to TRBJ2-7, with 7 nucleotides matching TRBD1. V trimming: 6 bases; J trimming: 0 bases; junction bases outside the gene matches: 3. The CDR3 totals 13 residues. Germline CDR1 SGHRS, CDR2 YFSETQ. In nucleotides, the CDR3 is TGCGCCAGCACCCGGGACAGCTCCTACGAGCAGTACTTC. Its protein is CASTRDSSYEQYF.

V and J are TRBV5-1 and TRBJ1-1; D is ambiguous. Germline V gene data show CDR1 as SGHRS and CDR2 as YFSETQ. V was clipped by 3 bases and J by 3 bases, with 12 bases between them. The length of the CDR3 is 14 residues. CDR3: CASSSEVGYTEAFF. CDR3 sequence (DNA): TGCGCCAGCAGCTCCGAGGTAGGGTACACTGAAGCTTTCTTT. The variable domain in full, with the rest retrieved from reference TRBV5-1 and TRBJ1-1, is KAGVTQTPRYLIKTRGQQVTLSCSPISGHRSVSWYQQTPGQGLQFLFEYFSETQRNKGNFPGRFSGRQFSNSRSEMNVSTLELGDSALYLCASSSEVGYTEAFFGQGTRLTVV.

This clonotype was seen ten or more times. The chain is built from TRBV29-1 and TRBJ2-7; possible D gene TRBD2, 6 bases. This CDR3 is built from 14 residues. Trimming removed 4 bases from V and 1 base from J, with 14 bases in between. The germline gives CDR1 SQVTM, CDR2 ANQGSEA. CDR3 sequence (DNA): TGCAGCGTTGTAGGAGGGCCACAGTCCTACGAGCAGTACTTC. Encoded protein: CSVVGGPQSYEQYF.

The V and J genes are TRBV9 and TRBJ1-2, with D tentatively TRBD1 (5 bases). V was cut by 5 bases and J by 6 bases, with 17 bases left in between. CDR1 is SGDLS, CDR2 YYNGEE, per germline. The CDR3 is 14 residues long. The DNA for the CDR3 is TGTGCCAGCAGTCTGCGGGGGATGGATAATGGCTACACCTTC. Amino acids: CASSLRGMDNGYTF.

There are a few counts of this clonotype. The CDR3 region has the DNA TGTGCCAGCAGTTACGGGGCGCCGAACACTGAAGCTTTCTTT. Translating gives CASSYGAPNTEAFF. The chain is built from TRBV27 and TRBJ1-1; TRBD1 is a possible D gene (5 bases). The CDR3 contains 14 residues. The V end lost 4 bases, the J end lost 1 base, and 10 bases lay between the germline ends. Germline values: CDR1 MNHEY, CDR2 SMNVEV (reference sequence).

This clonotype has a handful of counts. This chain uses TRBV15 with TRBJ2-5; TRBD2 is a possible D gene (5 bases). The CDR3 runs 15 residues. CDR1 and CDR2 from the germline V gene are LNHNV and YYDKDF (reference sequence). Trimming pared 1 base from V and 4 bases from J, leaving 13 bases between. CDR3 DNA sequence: TGTGCCACCAGCAGAGTTTCTACGGGAATAGAGACCCAGTACTTC. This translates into CATSRVSTGIETQYF.

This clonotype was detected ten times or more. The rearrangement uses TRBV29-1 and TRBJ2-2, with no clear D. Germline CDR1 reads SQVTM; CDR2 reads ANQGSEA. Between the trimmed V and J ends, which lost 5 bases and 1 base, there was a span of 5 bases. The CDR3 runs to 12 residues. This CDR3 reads CSVLVNTGELFF. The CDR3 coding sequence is TGCAGCGTTCTTGTGAACACCGGGGAGCTGTTTTTT.

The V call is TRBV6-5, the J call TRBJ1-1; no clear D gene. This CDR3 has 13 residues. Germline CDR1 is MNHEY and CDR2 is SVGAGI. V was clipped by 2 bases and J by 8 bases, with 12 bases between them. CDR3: CASSYDITAEAFF. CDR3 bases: TGTGCCAGCAGTTACGATATCACGGCAGAAGCTTTCTTT.

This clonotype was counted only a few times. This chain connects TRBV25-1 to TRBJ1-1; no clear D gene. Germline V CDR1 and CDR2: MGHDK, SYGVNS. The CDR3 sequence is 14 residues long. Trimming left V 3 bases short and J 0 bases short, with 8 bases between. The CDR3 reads CASSEDRLNTEAFF. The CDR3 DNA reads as TGTGCCAGCAGTGAGGATAGACTGAACACTGAAGCTTTCTTT.

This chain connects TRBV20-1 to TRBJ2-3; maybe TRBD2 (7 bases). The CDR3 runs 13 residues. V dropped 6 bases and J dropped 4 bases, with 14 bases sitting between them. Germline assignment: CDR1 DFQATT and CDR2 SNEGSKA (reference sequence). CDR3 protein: CSALGEGADTQYF. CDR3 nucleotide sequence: TGCAGTGCCCTTGGGGAGGGGGCAGATACGCAGTATTTT.

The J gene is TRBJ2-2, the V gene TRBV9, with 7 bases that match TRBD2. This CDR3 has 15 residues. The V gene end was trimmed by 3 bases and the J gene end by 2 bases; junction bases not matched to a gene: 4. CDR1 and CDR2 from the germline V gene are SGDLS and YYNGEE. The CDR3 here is CASSDSGTNTGELFF. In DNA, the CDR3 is TGTGCCAGCAGCGACAGCGGGACCAACACCGGGGAGCTGTTTTTT.

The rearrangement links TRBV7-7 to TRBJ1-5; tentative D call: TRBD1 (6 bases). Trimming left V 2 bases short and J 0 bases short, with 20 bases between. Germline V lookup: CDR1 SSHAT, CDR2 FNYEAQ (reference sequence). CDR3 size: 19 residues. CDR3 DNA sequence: TGTGCCAGCAGCTTAAACGCCGGGACACCCGATTATAGCAATCAGCCCCAGCATTTT. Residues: CASSLNAGTPDYSNQPQHF.

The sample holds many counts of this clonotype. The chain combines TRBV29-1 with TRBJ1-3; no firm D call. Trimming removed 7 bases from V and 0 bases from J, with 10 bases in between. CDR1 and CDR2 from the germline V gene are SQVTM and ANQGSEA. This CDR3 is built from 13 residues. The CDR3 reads CSAVVHSGNTIYF. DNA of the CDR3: TGCAGCGCCGTGGTCCACTCTGGAAACACCATATATTTT. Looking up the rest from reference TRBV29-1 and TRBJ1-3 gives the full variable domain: SAVISQKPSRDICQRGTSLTIQCQVDSQVTMMFWYRQQPGQSLTLIATANQGSEATYESGFVIDKFPISRPNLTFSTLTVSNMSPEDSSIYLCSAVVHSGNTIYFGEGSWLTVV.

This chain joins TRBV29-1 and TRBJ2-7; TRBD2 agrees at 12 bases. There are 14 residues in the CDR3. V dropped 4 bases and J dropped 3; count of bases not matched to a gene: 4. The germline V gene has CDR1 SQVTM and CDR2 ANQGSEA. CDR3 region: CSVGGLAGIYEQYF. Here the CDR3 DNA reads TGCAGCGTTGGCGGACTAGCGGGAATCTACGAGCAGTACTTC.

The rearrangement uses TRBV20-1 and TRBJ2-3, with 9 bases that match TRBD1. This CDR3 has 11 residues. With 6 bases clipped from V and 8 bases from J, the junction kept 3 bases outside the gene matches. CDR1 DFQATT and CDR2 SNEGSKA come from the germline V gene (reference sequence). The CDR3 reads CSAPDRGTQYF. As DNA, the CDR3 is TGCAGTGCCCCGGACAGGGGTACGCAGTATTTT.

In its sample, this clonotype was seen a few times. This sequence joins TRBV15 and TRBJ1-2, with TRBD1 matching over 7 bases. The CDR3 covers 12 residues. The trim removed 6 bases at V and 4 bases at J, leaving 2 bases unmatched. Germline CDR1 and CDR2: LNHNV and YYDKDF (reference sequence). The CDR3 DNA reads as TGTGCCACCAGGGACAGGATCTATGGCTACACCTTC. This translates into CATRDRIYGYTF.

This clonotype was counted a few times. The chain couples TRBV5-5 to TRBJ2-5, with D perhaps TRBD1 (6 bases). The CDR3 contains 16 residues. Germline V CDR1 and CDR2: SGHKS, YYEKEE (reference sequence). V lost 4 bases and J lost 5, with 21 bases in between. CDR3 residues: CASSAIAAGERETQYF. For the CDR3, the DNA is TGTGCCAGCAGCGCCATCGCGGCAGGGGAAAGGGAGACCCAGTACTTC. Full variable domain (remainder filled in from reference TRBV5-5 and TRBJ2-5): DAGVTQSPTHLIKTRGQQVTLRCSPISGHKSVSWYQQVLGQGPQFIFQYYEKEERGRGNFPDRFSARQFPNYSSELNVNALLLGDSALYLCASSAIAAGERETQYFGPGTRLLVL.

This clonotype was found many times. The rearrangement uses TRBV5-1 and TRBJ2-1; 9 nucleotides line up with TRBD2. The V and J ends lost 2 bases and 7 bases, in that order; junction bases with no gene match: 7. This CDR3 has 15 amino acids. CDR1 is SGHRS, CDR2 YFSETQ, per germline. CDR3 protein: CASSLVSGSVNEQFF. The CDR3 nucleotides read TGCGCCAGCAGCTTAGTTAGCGGGAGCGTGAATGAGCAGTTCTTC.

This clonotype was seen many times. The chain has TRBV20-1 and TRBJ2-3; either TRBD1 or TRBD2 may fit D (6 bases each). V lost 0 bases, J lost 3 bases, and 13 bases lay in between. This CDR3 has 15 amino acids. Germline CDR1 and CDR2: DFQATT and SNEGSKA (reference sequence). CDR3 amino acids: CSARDPGARTDTQYF. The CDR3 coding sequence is TGCAGTGCTAGAGATCCGGGGGCCAGAACAGATACGCAGTATTTT.

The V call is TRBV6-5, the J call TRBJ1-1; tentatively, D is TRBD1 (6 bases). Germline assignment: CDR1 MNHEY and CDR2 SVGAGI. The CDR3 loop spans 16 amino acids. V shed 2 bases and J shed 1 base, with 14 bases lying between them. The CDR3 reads CASSYHGRGRNTEAFF. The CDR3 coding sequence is TGTGCCAGCAGTTACCATGGCAGGGGTCGGAACACTGAAGCTTTCTTT.

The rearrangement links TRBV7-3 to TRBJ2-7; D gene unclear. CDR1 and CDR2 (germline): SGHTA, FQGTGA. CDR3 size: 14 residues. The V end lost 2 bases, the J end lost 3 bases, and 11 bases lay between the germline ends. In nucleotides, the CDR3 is TGTGCCAGCAGCTTAGACGGCGCCTTCTACGAGCAGTACTTC. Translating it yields CASSLDGAFYEQYF.

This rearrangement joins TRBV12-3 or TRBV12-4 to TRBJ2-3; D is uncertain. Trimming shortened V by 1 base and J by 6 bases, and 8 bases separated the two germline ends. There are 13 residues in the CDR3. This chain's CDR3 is CASSLEIDDTQYF. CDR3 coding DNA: TGTGCCAGCAGTTTAGAAATAGACGATACGCAGTATTTT.